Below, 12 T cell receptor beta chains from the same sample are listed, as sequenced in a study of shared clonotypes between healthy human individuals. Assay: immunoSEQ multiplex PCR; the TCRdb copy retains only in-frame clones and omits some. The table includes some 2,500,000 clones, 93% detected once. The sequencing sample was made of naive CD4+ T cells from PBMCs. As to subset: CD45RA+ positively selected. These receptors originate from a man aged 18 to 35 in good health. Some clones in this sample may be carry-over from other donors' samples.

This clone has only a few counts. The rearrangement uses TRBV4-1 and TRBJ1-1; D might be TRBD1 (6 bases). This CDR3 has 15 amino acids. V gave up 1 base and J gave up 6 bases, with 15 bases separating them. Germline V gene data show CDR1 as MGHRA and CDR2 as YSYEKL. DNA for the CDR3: TGCGCCAGCAGCCAAGCGATTCAGGGGTATGCTGAAGCTTTCTTT. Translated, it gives CASSQAIQGYAEAFF.

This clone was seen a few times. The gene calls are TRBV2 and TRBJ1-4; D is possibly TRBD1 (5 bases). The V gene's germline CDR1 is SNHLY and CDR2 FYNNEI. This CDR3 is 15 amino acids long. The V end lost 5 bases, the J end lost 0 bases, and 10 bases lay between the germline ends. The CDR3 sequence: CASSPDRATNEKLFF. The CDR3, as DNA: TGTGCCAGCAGTCCTGACAGAGCAACTAATGAAAAACTGTTTTTT.

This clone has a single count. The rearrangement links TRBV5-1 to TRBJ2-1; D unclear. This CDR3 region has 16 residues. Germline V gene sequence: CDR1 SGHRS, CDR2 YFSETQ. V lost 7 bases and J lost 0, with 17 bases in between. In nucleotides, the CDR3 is TGCGCCAGCTCCGGACCAATCCAAAGCTCCTACAATGAGCAGTTCTTC. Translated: CASSGPIQSSYNEQFF.

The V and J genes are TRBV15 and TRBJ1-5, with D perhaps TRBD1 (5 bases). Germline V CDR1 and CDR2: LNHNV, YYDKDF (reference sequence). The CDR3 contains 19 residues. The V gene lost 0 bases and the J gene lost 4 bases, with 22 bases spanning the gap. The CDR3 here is CATSRDLGRARGPNQPQHF. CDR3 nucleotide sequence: TGTGCCACCAGCAGAGATTTGGGTCGGGCCCGGGGCCCGAATCAGCCCCAGCATTTT.

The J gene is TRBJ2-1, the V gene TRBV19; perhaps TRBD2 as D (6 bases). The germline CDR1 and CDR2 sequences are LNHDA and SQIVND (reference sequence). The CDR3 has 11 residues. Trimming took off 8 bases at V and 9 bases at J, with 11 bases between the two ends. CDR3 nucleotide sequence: TGTGCCAGTTTTGGGGGGAGTGAGCAGTTCTTC. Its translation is CASFGGSEQFF.

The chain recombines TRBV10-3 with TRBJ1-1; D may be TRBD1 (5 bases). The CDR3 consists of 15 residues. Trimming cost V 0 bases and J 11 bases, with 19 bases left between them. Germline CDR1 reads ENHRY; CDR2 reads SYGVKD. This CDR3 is CAISESGGKGRPAFF. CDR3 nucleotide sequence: TGTGCCATCAGTGAGTCGGGGGGGAAGGGGCGCCCGGCTTTCTTT.

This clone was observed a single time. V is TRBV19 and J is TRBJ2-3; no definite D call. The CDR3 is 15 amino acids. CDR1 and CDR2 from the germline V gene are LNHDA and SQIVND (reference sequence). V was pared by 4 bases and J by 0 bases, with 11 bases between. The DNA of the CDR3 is TGTGCCAGTAGTACCCCCCTTTTTAGCACAGATACGCAGTATTTT. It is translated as CASSTPLFSTDTQYF.

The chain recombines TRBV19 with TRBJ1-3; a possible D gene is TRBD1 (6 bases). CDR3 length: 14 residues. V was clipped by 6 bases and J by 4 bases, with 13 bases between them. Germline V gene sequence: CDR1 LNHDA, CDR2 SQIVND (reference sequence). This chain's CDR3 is CASSEDRIGNTIYF. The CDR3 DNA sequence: TGTGCCAGTAGCGAGGACAGAATCGGAAACACCATATATTTT.

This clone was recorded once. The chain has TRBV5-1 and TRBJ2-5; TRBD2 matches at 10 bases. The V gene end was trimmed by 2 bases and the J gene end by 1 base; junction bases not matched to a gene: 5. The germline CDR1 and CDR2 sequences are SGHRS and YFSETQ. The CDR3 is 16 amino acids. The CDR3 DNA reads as TGCGCCAGCAGCTTAGGACTAGCGGAGTCCCAAGAGACCCAGTACTTC. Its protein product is CASSLGLAESQETQYF.

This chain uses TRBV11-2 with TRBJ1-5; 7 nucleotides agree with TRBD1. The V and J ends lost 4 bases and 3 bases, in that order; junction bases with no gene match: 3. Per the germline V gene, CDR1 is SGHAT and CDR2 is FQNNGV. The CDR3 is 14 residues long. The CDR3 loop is CASSSTGPNQPQHF. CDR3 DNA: TGTGCCAGCAGCTCGACAGGGCCCAATCAGCCCCAGCATTTT. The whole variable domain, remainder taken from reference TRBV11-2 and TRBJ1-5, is EAGVAQSPRYKIIEKRQSVAFWCNPISGHATLYWYQQILGQGPKLLIQFQNNGVVDDSQLPKDRFSAERLKGVDSTLKIQPAKLEDSAVYLCASSSTGPNQPQHFGDGTRLSIL.

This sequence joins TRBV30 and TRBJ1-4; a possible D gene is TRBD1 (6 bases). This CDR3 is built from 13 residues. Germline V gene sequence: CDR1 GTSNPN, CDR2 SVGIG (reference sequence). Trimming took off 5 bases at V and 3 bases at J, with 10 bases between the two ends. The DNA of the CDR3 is TGTGCCTGGGCGGGGGGCTCTAATGAAAAACTGTTTTTT. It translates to CAWAGGSNEKLFF.

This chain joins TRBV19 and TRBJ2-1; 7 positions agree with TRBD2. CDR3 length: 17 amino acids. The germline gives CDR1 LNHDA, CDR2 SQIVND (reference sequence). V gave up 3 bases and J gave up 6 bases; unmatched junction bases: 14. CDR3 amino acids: CASSITFEREVTNEQFF. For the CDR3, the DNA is TGTGCCAGTAGTATCACCTTTGAACGGGAGGTGACCAATGAGCAGTTCTTC.